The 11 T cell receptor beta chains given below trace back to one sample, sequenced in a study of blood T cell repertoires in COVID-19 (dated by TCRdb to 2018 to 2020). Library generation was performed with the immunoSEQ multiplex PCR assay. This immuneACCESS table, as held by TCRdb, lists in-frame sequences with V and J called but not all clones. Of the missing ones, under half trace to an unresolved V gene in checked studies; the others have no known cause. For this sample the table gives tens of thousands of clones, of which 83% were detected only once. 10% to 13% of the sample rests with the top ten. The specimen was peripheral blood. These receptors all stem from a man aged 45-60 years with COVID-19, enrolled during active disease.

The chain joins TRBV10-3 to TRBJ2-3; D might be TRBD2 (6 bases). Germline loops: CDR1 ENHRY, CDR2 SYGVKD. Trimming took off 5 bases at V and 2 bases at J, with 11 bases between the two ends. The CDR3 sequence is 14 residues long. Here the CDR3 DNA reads TGTGCCATCAGTCCGGGACTCAACACAGATACGCAGTATTTT. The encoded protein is CAISPGLNTDTQYF.

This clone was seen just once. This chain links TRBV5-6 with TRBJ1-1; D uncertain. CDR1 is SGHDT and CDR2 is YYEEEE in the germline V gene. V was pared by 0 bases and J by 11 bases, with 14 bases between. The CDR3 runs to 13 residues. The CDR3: CASSLAMEEDAFF. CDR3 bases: TGTGCCAGCAGCTTGGCCATGGAGGAGGATGCTTTCTTT.

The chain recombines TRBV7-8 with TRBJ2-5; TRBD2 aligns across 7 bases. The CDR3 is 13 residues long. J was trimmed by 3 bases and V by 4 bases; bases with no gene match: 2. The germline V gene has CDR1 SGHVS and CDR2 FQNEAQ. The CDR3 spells CASSYSGKETQYF. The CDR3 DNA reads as TGTGCCAGCAGCTACAGCGGGAAAGAGACCCAGTACTTC.

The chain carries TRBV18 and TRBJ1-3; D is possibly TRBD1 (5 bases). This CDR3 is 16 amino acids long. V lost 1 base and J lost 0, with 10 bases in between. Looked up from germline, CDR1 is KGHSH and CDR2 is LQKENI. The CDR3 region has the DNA TGTGCCAGCTCACCACTTGGGGCCTCCTCTGGAAACACCATATATTTT. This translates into CASSPLGASSGNTIYF.

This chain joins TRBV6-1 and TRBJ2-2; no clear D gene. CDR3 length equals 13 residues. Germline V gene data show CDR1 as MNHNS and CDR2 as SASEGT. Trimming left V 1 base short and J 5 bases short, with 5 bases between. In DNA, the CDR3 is TGTGCCAGCAGTGAAGACTGGACCGGGGAGCTGTTTTTT. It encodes CASSEDWTGELFF.

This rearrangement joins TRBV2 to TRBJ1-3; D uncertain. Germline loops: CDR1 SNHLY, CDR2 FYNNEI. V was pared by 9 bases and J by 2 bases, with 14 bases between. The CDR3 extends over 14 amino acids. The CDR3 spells CASCRGSTGNTIYF. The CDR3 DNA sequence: TGTGCCAGTTGCCGCGGCAGTACTGGAAACACCATATATTTT.

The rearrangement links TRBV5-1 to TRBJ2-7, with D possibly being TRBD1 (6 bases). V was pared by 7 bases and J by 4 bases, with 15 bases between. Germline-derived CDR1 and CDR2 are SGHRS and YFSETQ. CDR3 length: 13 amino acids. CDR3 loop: CASGRDTLYEQYF. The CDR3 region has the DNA TGCGCCAGCGGTCGGGACACTTTGTACGAGCAGTACTTC.

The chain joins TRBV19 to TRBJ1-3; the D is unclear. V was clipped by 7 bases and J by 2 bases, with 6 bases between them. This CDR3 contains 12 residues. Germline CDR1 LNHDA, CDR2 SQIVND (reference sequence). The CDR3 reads CASNLAGNTIYF. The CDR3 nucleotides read TGTGCCAGTAACTTGGCTGGAAACACCATATATTTT.

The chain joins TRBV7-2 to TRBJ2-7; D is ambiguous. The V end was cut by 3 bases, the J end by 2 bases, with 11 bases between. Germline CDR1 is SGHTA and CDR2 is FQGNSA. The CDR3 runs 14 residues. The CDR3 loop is CASSFGGQAYEQYF. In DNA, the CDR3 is TGTGCCAGCAGCTTTGGTGGGCAAGCCTACGAGCAGTACTTC.

CDR3 in DNA: TGTGCCAGCAGTTTACGGGGCCAAGAGACCCAGTACTTC. This encodes CASSLRGQETQYF. This chain joins TRBV27 and TRBJ2-5, with D possibly TRBD2 on 5 matching bases. The CDR3 is 13 residues long. Trimming shortened V by 2 bases and J by 1 base, and 5 bases separated the two germline ends. Germline loops: CDR1 MNHEY, CDR2 SMNVEV (reference sequence).

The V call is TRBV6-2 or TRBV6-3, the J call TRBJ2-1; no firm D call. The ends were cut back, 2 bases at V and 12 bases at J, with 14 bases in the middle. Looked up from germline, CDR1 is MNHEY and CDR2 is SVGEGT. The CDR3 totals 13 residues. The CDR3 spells CASSYDTRPWQFF. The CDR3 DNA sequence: TGTGCCAGCAGTTACGACACCCGACCCTGGCAGTTCTTC.